Shown below are 19 T cell receptor beta chains from a single sample sequenced in a study of T cell responses to AZD1222 COVID-19 vaccine. Only in-frame clones appear in the TCRdb table, and some are missing; sequencing was by immunoSEQ multiplex PCR. In the table there are about 52,000 clones, roughly 87% of which are singletons. The material sequenced was peripheral blood, taken 28 days after the second AZD1222 dose. Source of these receptors: an adult who received the AZD1222 COVID-19 vaccine.

The table lists this clone with a count of one. The CDR3 loop is CASSPWNSGTSGSDSYNEQFF. The CDR3 coding sequence is TGTGCCAGCAGTCCCTGGAACTCCGGGACTAGCGGGAGTGACTCCTACAATGAGCAGTTCTTC. The chain combines TRBV27 with TRBJ2-1, with 14 nucleotides matching TRBD2. CDR3 length: 21 residues. CDR1 and CDR2 (germline): MNHEY, SMNVEV (reference sequence). After removal of 5 bases from V and 0 bases from J, the junction contained 15 bases not matched to a gene.

In its sample, this clone was seen a few times. The chain uses TRBV24-1 and TRBJ2-3; 10 bases line up with TRBD2. The length of the CDR3 is 17 residues. CDR1 and CDR2 from the germline V gene are KGHDR and SFDVKD. V was clipped by 0 bases and J by 6 bases; unmatched bases: 8. This chain's CDR3 is CATSDLARAGGPDTQYF. The DNA for the CDR3 is TGTGCCACCAGTGATTTGGCGCGAGCGGGAGGGCCGGATACGCAGTATTTT.

The J gene is TRBJ1-2, the V gene TRBV28; D unclear. CDR1 and CDR2 from the germline V gene are MDHEN and SYDVKM. V was cut by 6 bases and J by 0 bases, with 11 bases left in between. The CDR3 is made up of 14 amino acids. The CDR3 spells CASRTPRANYGYTF. In nucleotides, the CDR3 is TGTGCCAGCAGAACACCTCGGGCTAACTATGGCTACACCTTC.

In DNA form, the CDR3 reads TGTGCCAGCAGCACCCAAGGTGTGGGAGGCACTGAAGCTTTCTTT. Protein sequence: CASSTQGVGGTEAFF. The chain recombines TRBV6-5 with TRBJ1-1, with no clear D. Germline V gene lookup returns CDR1 MNHEY and CDR2 SVGAGI. V shed 6 bases and J shed 4 bases, with 18 bases lying between them. The CDR3 consists of 15 residues.

This clone has a handful of counts. The chain joins TRBV19 to TRBJ2-7; TRBD2 matches at 11 bases. V shed 5 bases and J 3 bases; nucleotides not matched to a gene: 6. There are 15 residues in the CDR3. From germline, CDR1 is LNHDA and CDR2 SQIVND (reference sequence). CDR3 in amino acids: CASSSLAGGRYEQYF. Here the CDR3 DNA reads TGTGCCAGTAGTTCTCTAGCGGGAGGCCGCTACGAGCAGTACTTC.

This chain joins TRBV28 and TRBJ2-7; 14 nucleotides align to TRBD2. The germline V gene encodes CDR1 MDHEN and CDR2 SYDVKM. The CDR3 spans 18 residues. J was trimmed by 2 bases and V by 5 bases; bases with no gene match: 11. The CDR3 protein is CASSPGTSGRFAPYEQYF. CDR3 nucleotides: TGTGCCAGCAGTCCAGGGACTAGCGGGAGATTCGCCCCCTACGAGCAGTACTTC.

The chain couples TRBV27 to TRBJ2-7; perhaps TRBD1 as D (5 bases). The CDR3 loop spans 13 amino acids. The V gene's germline CDR1 is MNHEY and CDR2 SMNVEV (reference sequence). V was pared by 3 bases and J by 5 bases, with 11 bases between. DNA for the CDR3: TGTGCCAGCAGTTTTCGCCCAGGGAACGAGCAGTACTTC. It specifies CASSFRPGNEQYF.

V is TRBV6-6 and J is TRBJ2-7; possible D gene TRBD1, 6 bases. This CDR3 comprises 14 residues. The germline V and J ends were trimmed by 6 bases and 5 bases, with 17 bases remaining between them. CDR1 is MNHNY and CDR2 is SVGAGI in the germline V gene (reference sequence). CDR3 sequence (DNA): TGTGCCAGCAGGCTTCGTGCAGGGGAAGACGAGCAGTACTTC. Protein sequence: CASRLRAGEDEQYF.

This clone came up once. The chain recombines TRBV5-1 with TRBJ2-7; TRBD2 matches 8 bases. This CDR3 has 15 amino acids. From germline, CDR1 is SGHRS and CDR2 YFSETQ. Losses at the gene ends were 4 bases for V and 5 bases for J; bases not matched to a gene: 11. The CDR3 DNA follows: TGCGCCAGCAGCCCGCGGGCGGGAGGAGGCCACGAGCAGTACTTC. This translates into CASSPRAGGGHEQYF.

The V call is TRBV28, the J call TRBJ2-1; TRBD1 matches 7 bases. V lost 7 bases to trimming and J lost 2 bases; unmatched junction nucleotides: 5. In germline, CDR1 is MDHEN, CDR2 SYDVKM. This CDR3 has 14 residues. The CDR3 reads CASTRGQPYNEQFF. Here the CDR3 DNA reads TGTGCCAGCACAAGGGGGCAGCCCTACAATGAGCAGTTCTTC.

This clone occurred a few times. The rearrangement links TRBV30 to TRBJ2-7; a possible D gene is TRBD2 (6 bases). The CDR3 length is 14 residues. Germline CDR1 reads GTSNPN; CDR2 reads SVGIG (reference sequence). The V gene lost 0 bases and the J gene lost 5 bases, with 14 bases spanning the gap. This CDR3 is CAWSVGTQGHEQYF. The DNA for the CDR3 is TGTGCCTGGAGTGTAGGGACTCAGGGCCACGAGCAGTACTTC.

CDR3 bases: TGTGCCAGCAGCTTGGCGGGAGGTCGCACAGATACGCAGTATTTT. It yields the protein CASSLAGGRTDTQYF. This chain connects TRBV5-6 to TRBJ2-3, with 7 positions matching TRBD2. In germline, CDR1 is SGHDT, CDR2 YYEEEE. The CDR3 length is 15 residues. J lost 1 base, V lost 0 bases, and 2 bases had no gene match.

The genes are TRBV15 and TRBJ2-2; possibly TRBD1 for D (5 bases). The V gene's germline CDR1 is LNHNV and CDR2 YYDKDF (reference sequence). V lost 3 bases and J lost 8, with 10 bases in between. The CDR3 covers 13 residues. The CDR3 nucleotides are TGTGCCACCAGCAGGGGCTCAGGGGGGGAGCTGTTTTTT. Translation gives CATSRGSGGELFF. Full variable domain (remainder filled in from reference TRBV15 and TRBJ2-2): DAMVIQNPRYQVTQFGKPVTLSCSQTLNHNVMYWYQQKSSQAPKLLFHYYDKDFNNEADTPDNFQSRRPNTSFCFLDIRSPGLGDTAMYLCATSRGSGGELFFGEGSRLTVL.

V and J are TRBV7-9 and TRBJ1-4, with no clear D. Germline CDR1 reads SEHNR; CDR2 reads FQNEAQ (reference sequence). This CDR3 comprises 12 residues. Trimming left V 2 bases short and J 5 bases short, with 3 bases between. The CDR3 region has the DNA TGTGCCAGCAGCTTACGGAATGAAAAACTGTTTTTT. The encoded protein is CASSLRNEKLFF.

This clone was observed a single time. The chain couples TRBV4-2 to TRBJ1-2; D unresolved. Germline V gene data show CDR1 as LGHNA and CDR2 as YNFKEQ. CDR3 length: 16 residues. The V end was cut by 4 bases, the J end by 3 bases, with 18 bases between. The chain's CDR3 is CASSRSSREPHYGYTF. In nucleotides, the CDR3 is TGTGCCAGCAGCCGAAGTAGTAGGGAGCCGCACTATGGCTACACCTTC.

This rearrangement joins TRBV7-8 to TRBJ1-4, with D unresolved. In germline, CDR1 is SGHVS, CDR2 FQNEAQ. This CDR3 spans 14 amino acids. The V end was cut by 1 base, the J end by 6 bases, with 9 bases between. The CDR3 loop reads CASSLGTEYEKLFF. CDR3 DNA: TGTGCCAGCAGCTTAGGGACGGAGTATGAAAAACTGTTTTTT.

V gene TRBV19 combines with J gene TRBJ2-2, with 16 bases lining up with TRBD2. The CDR3 extends over 16 amino acids. V shed 3 bases and J 6 bases; nucleotides not matched to a gene: 1. Germline lookup yields CDR1 LNHDA and CDR2 SQIVND (reference sequence). The DNA of the CDR3 is TGTGCCAGTAGTATTGGGACTAGCGGGAGGGCCGGGGAGCTGTTTTTT. As protein: CASSIGTSGRAGELFF.

This clone was found once. The chain joins TRBV5-8 to TRBJ1-6, with D perhaps matching TRBD1 (5 bases). V was trimmed by 5 bases and J by 9 bases, leaving 18 bases between them. This CDR3 region has 15 residues. Germline V gives CDR1 SGHTS, CDR2 YDEGEE. The CDR3 region has the DNA TGTGCCAGCAGTCTGGGCTCCCTGAGGGGTTCACCCCTCCACTTT. Translating gives CASSLGSLRGSPLHF.

This clone was seen just once. The chain combines TRBV19 with TRBJ2-2; 13 positions agree with TRBD2. The CDR3 totals 17 residues. The germline gives CDR1 LNHDA, CDR2 SQIVND (reference sequence). Trimming removed 3 bases from V and 5 bases from J; junction bases left unmatched: 6. CDR3 in amino acids: CASSMGLAGLRTGELFF. DNA of the CDR3: TGTGCCAGTAGTATGGGACTAGCGGGATTGAGGACCGGGGAGCTGTTTTTT.